These 30 T cell receptor beta chains were sequenced from one sample in a study of blood T cell repertoires in COVID-19. The assay was immunoSEQ multiplex PCR, and TCRdb's table has in-frame clones only and misses some. The sample carries some 180,000 clones, more than 75% recorded once. Sequenced input: peripheral blood. The receptors were gathered from a man aged 18 to 30 with COVID-19, enrolled during active disease.

The chain joins TRBV27 to TRBJ2-7, with TRBD2 as a possible D gene (6 bases). The CDR3 extends over 13 amino acids. The V end was cut by 10 bases, the J end by 0 bases, with 13 bases between. CDR1 is MNHEY, CDR2 SMNVEV, per germline (reference sequence). CDR3 in amino acids: CATRDSYSYEQYF. CDR3 bases: TGTGCCACCCGGGACTCTTACTCCTACGAGCAGTACTTC.

V and J are TRBV7-2 and TRBJ2-7, with 8 bases aligning to TRBD1. This CDR3 has 15 amino acids. J was trimmed by 0 bases and V by 5 bases; bases with no gene match: 6. Germline values: CDR1 SGHTA, CDR2 FQGNSA. CDR3 sequence: CASSRRTGTSYEQYF. The CDR3 DNA follows: TGTGCCAGCAGCCGGCGGACAGGGACCTCCTACGAGCAGTACTTC.

This rearrangement joins TRBV24-1 to TRBJ2-3, with 9 nucleotides matching TRBD2. Trimming at V came to 5 bases and at J to 0 bases, leaving 5 bases not matched to a gene. Germline CDR1 and CDR2: KGHDR and SFDVKD. This CDR3 has 16 amino acids. CDR3 in DNA: TGTGCCACCAGTGCGACTAGCGGACATAGCACAGATACGCAGTATTTT. Translation: CATSATSGHSTDTQYF.

V and J are TRBV28 and TRBJ2-7; possible D gene TRBD1, 5 bases. CDR3 size: 11 residues. V lost 7 bases and J 4 bases, leaving 8 bases between the germline ends. Germline V lookup: CDR1 MDHEN, CDR2 SYDVKM. The CDR3 DNA reads as TGTGCCAGCACAGGGCAGTACGAGCAGTACTTC. It yields the protein CASTGQYEQYF. Combining the CDR3 with reference TRBV28 and TRBJ2-7 gives the whole variable domain DVKVTQSSRYLVKRTGEKVFLECVQDMDHENMFWYRQDPGLGLRLIYFSYDVKMKEKGDIPEGYSVSREKKERFSLILESASTNQTSMYLCASTGQYEQYFGPGTRLTVT.

Notes on this clone: An end of the junction does not agree with germline; a read error may underlie this. The chain employs TRBV19 and TRBJ1-4, with 8 bases lining up with TRBD1. Germline-derived CDR1 and CDR2 are LNHDA and SQIVND (reference sequence). This CDR3 is 15 amino acids long. This CDR3 is CASSFLPTGDEKLLF. CDR3 nucleotides: TGTGCCAGTAGTTTCCTCCCGACAGGGGATGAAAAACTGCTTTTT.

The CDR3 sequence is CASSPRTGSGNTIYF. DNA for the CDR3: TGTGCCAGCTCACCACGTACAGGCTCTGGAAACACCATATATTTT. The chain employs TRBV18 and TRBJ1-3; possibly TRBD1 for D (5 bases). V lost 1 base to trimming and J lost 0 bases, with 7 bases between them. This CDR3 contains 15 residues. CDR1 is KGHSH and CDR2 is LQKENI in the germline V gene.

This clone has only one observation. The genes are TRBV7-3 and TRBJ2-1; D possibly corresponds to TRBD2 (6 bases). Germline CDR1 SGHTA, CDR2 FQGTGA. This CDR3 is 13 amino acids long. V was trimmed by 2 bases and J by 9 bases, leaving 11 bases between them. The CDR3 sequence: CASSLLEAGEQFF. In nucleotides, the CDR3 is TGTGCCAGCAGCTTATTGGAAGCGGGTGAGCAGTTCTTC.

The rearrangement joins TRBV4-3 to TRBJ2-7; weak D call: TRBD2 (6 bases). CDR1 and CDR2 (germline): LGHNA, YSLEER. The CDR3 length is 15 residues. V lost 0 bases and J lost 3, with 12 bases in between. The CDR3 is CASSQERRASYEQYF. CDR3 coding DNA: TGCGCCAGCAGCCAAGAACGGAGGGCCAGCTACGAGCAGTACTTC.

The gene calls are TRBV9 and TRBJ1-1; a weak D match, TRBD1 (5 bases). CDR1 and CDR2 (germline): SGDLS, YYNGEE. V was trimmed by 3 bases and J by 0 bases, leaving 6 bases between them. The CDR3 loop spans 13 amino acids. CDR3 amino acids: CASSEGMNTEAFF. CDR3 DNA: TGTGCCAGCAGCGAGGGGATGAACACTGAAGCTTTCTTT.

The gene calls are TRBV10-3 and TRBJ1-5; 7 nucleotides line up with TRBD1. This CDR3 spans 16 amino acids. The germline gives CDR1 ENHRY, CDR2 SYGVKD. V lost 0 bases, J lost 6 bases, and 8 bases stayed unmatched. CDR3 protein: CAISESSPSGGQPQHF. The DNA for the CDR3 is TGTGCCATCAGTGAGTCGAGCCCCTCAGGGGGTCAGCCCCAGCATTTT.

The CDR3 DNA reads as TGTGCCAGCAGCCAGATAAGGCGGGAGCGGGTCCACGAGCAGTACTTC. Residues: CASSQIRRERVHEQYF. This chain joins TRBV3-1 (or the pseudogene TRBV3-2) and TRBJ2-7; 7 bases map to TRBD2. The V and J ends lost 3 bases and 5 bases, in that order; junction bases with no gene match: 13. The CDR3 covers 16 residues. Germline lookup yields CDR1 LGHDT and CDR2 YNNKEL (reference sequence).

This clone was observed a single time. The chain employs TRBV5-6 and TRBJ1-2, with 7 bases aligning to TRBD1. Germline values: CDR1 SGHDT, CDR2 YYEEEE. The CDR3 runs 16 residues. With V trimmed by 5 bases and J by 4 bases, 14 bases remained unmatched. Here the CDR3 reads CASSFKGQPYGYGYTF. CDR3 coding DNA: TGTGCCAGCAGTTTTAAGGGACAGCCATATGGCTATGGCTACACCTTC.

The rearrangement links TRBV3-1 (or the pseudogene TRBV3-2) to TRBJ2-5, with a possible D match to TRBD1 (6 bases). The V and J ends lost 3 bases and 4 bases respectively, with 15 bases between them. CDR1 is LGHDT and CDR2 is YNNKEL in the germline V gene (reference sequence). The CDR3 length is 15 residues. CDR3 bases: TGTGCCAGCAGCCAGGCCTTCACAGGGCGAGAGACCCAGTACTTC. Residues: CASSQAFTGRETQYF.

The chain couples TRBV28 to TRBJ1-1; 10 positions match TRBD1. CDR1 is MDHEN and CDR2 is SYDVKM in the germline V gene. Germline trimming cut 8 bases from V and 1 base from J; bases unmatched to any gene: 7. This CDR3 has 15 residues. CDR3 residues: CASSDRGPSNTEAFF. CDR3 DNA sequence: TGTGCCAGCTCTGACAGGGGGCCCTCGAACACTGAAGCTTTCTTT.

V and J are TRBV27 and TRBJ2-7; possible D gene TRBD2, 5 bases. Between the trimmed V and J ends, which lost 0 bases and 2 bases, there was a span of 14 bases. This CDR3 region has 16 residues. The germline gives CDR1 MNHEY, CDR2 SMNVEV (reference sequence). The CDR3 protein is CASSLSSGLRAYEQYF. CDR3 coding DNA: TGTGCCAGCAGTTTATCGTCGGGATTAAGGGCCTACGAGCAGTACTTC.

This chain connects TRBV7-2 to TRBJ2-1; the D gene is possibly TRBD2 (5 bases). Germline values: CDR1 SGHTA, CDR2 FQGNSA. The CDR3 covers 13 residues. Trimming stripped 8 bases from V and 0 bases from J, with 8 bases between. The CDR3 loop reads CASLGSSYNEQFF. The CDR3 bases are TGTGCCAGCCTTGGGAGCTCCTACAATGAGCAGTTCTTC.

The V gene is TRBV6-6, the J gene TRBJ2-1; 7 bases are shared with TRBD1. V shed 6 bases, J shed 2 bases, and the junction held 7 bases outside the gene matches. CDR3 size: 15 residues. Germline lookup yields CDR1 MNHNY and CDR2 SVGAGI (reference sequence). Written as DNA, the CDR3 is TGTGCCAGCAGCCACAACAGGGGACCCTACAATGAGCAGTTCTTC. Its translation is CASSHNRGPYNEQFF.

This chain uses TRBV3-1 (or the pseudogene TRBV3-2) with TRBJ1-1; D perhaps matches TRBD1 (6 bases). Germline values: CDR1 LGHDT, CDR2 YNNKEL (reference sequence). The CDR3 totals 12 residues. V lost 8 bases and J 4 bases, leaving 11 bases between the germline ends. CDR3 sequence (DNA): TGTGCCAGCTCGGGGGGCCTCACTGAAGCTTTCTTT. It translates to CASSGGLTEAFF.

The chain carries TRBV4-3 and TRBJ1-2; 7 bases map to TRBD1. With V trimmed by 4 bases and J by 0 bases, 8 bases remained unmatched. Germline values: CDR1 LGHNA, CDR2 YSLEER. The length of the CDR3 is 16 residues. The DNA of the CDR3 is TGCGCCAGCAGCCCCGGCCGGGGGACAGCTAACTATGGCTACACCTTC. It specifies CASSPGRGTANYGYTF.

The CDR3 nucleotides are TGTGCCAGCAGTCCCAGGGGACAGGGGAGGTACGAGCAGTACTTC. Translation gives CASSPRGQGRYEQYF. The chain combines TRBV27 with TRBJ2-7; 10 bases map to TRBD1. Germline-derived CDR1 and CDR2 are MNHEY and SMNVEV (reference sequence). The V gene end was trimmed by 5 bases and the J gene end by 4 bases; junction bases not matched to a gene: 8. The CDR3 sequence is 15 residues long.

The rearrangement joins TRBV6-5 to TRBJ1-2; 7 positions agree with TRBD1. Trimming removed 0 bases from V and 6 bases from J; junction bases left unmatched: 4. The CDR3 sequence is 14 residues long. Germline V gene sequence: CDR1 MNHEY, CDR2 SVGAGI. CDR3 region: CASSYSLTGNGYTF. As DNA, the CDR3 is TGTGCCAGCAGTTACTCTTTGACAGGGAATGGCTACACCTTC.

This chain uses TRBV6-5 with TRBJ2-7; 7 bases agree with TRBD1. V trimming: 4 bases; J trimming: 4 bases; junction bases outside the gene matches: 4. The CDR3 covers 13 residues. Looked up from germline, CDR1 is MNHEY and CDR2 is SVGAGI. Here the CDR3 reads CASSLLQGYEQYF. The CDR3 DNA reads as TGTGCCAGCAGTTTACTACAGGGGTACGAGCAGTACTTC.

The rearrangement joins TRBV5-5 to TRBJ2-7; TRBD1 is a possible D gene (6 bases). The CDR3 contains 15 residues. Germline CDR1 reads SGHKS; CDR2 reads YYEKEE (reference sequence). The V end lost 0 bases, the J end lost 0 bases, and 10 bases lay between the germline ends. CDR3 DNA sequence: TGTGCCAGCAGCTTGGAGGGACACCCCTCCTACGAGCAGTACTTC. It translates to CASSLEGHPSYEQYF.

The count of this clone is one. The chain joins TRBV7-3 to TRBJ1-6; weak D call: TRBD1 (5 bases). CDR3 length equals 13 residues. Looked up from germline, CDR1 is SGHTA and CDR2 is FQGTGA. The V end was cut by 1 base, the J end by 9 bases, with 7 bases between. Here the CDR3 reads CASSLNGGSPLHF. The CDR3 nucleotides are TGTGCCAGCAGCTTAAACGGGGGTTCACCCCTCCACTTT.

The J gene is TRBJ2-7, the V gene TRBV29-1, with D tentatively TRBD1 (5 bases). The CDR3 sequence is 10 residues long. The germline V gene has CDR1 SQVTM and CDR2 ANQGSEA. The germline V and J ends were trimmed by 4 bases and 5 bases, with 6 bases remaining between them. The CDR3 here is CSVVTDEQYF. The CDR3 region has the DNA TGCAGCGTTGTGACAGACGAGCAGTACTTC.

The V and J genes are TRBV27 and TRBJ2-7; D gene uncertain. The CDR3 runs 14 residues. The germline V gene encodes CDR1 MNHEY and CDR2 SMNVEV (reference sequence). V was shortened by 1 base and J by 2 bases, with 9 bases between the two germline ends. CDR3 amino acids: CASSLYAGAYEQYF. As DNA, the CDR3 is TGTGCCAGCAGTTTATACGCCGGAGCCTACGAGCAGTACTTC.

Of note for this clone: One end of the junction is discordant with germline, which a read error may explain. The chain links TRBV28 to TRBJ1-4; D not resolved. The CDR3 has 14 amino acids. Germline V gene data show CDR1 as MDHEN and CDR2 as SYDVKM. CDR3 nucleotide sequence: TGTGCCAGCAGTCGCGTCGCAACTAATGAAAAACTGCTTTTT. Translated, it gives CASSRVATNEKLLF.

The V and J genes are TRBV12-3 or TRBV12-4 and TRBJ2-5; TRBD1 agrees at 7 bases. With 6 bases clipped from V and 1 base from J, the junction kept 2 bases outside the gene matches. The length of the CDR3 is 13 residues. The CDR3 sequence is CASRRQGQETQYF. CDR3 DNA: TGTGCCAGCAGACGACAGGGCCAAGAGACCCAGTACTTC.

The chain carries TRBV27 and TRBJ2-7; 7 bases align to TRBD1. V lost 1 base, J lost 2 bases, and 2 bases stayed unmatched. The CDR3 covers 14 residues. CDR1 is MNHEY, CDR2 SMNVEV, per germline (reference sequence). The CDR3, as DNA: TGTGCCAGCAGTTTATTGGGACAGCCCTACGAGCAGTACTTC. Translating it yields CASSLLGQPYEQYF.

The rearrangement links TRBV19 to TRBJ1-5, with TRBD1 matching 10 bases. Germline assignment: CDR1 LNHDA and CDR2 SQIVND (reference sequence). The CDR3 loop spans 15 amino acids. V lost 8 bases and J lost 4; bases outside the gene matches: 8. The chain's CDR3 is CASSHGTGENQPQHF. The CDR3 coding sequence is TGTGCCAGTTCCCACGGGACAGGGGAAAATCAGCCCCAGCATTTT.